This paragraph covers one T cell receptor (beta chain) sequence. This record comes from a study of blood T cell repertoires in COVID-19. Turning to the study itself: Samples of COVID-19 (acute and convalescent) were obtained from the United States, Italy and Spain. PBMCs, B-cell-depleted T cells, or T cells provided the cDNA or gDNA that made up the material.

The assay was immunoSEQ multiplex PCR, and TCRdb's table has in-frame clones only and misses some. The table includes 300,000 or so clones, about 90% detected once. Germline CDR1 reads SNHLY; CDR2 reads FYNNEI. This CDR3 is built from 17 residues. V was cut by 5 bases and J by 4 bases, with 23 bases left in between. This receptor was obtained from a woman between 40 and 55 years old who had recovered from COVID-19. Material: peripheral blood. V is TRBV2 and J is TRBJ1-2, with unresolved D. The CDR3 reads CASSQRGPVSPFYGYTF. Written as DNA, the CDR3 is TGTGCCAGCAGTCAGAGAGGCCCCGTTTCCCCCTTCTATGGCTACACCTTC.